This passage covers 32 T cell receptor beta chains from one sample sequenced in a study of shared clonotypes between healthy human individuals. The assay was immunoSEQ multiplex PCR, and TCRdb's table has in-frame clones only and misses some. The table includes fewer than 700,000 clones, just over 75% detected once. Input material: PBMCs. Receptors were obtained from a woman between 40 and 55 years old in good health. Some clones in this sample may be carry-over from other donors' samples.

The chain carries TRBV28 and TRBJ2-5, with no clear D. The germline CDR1 and CDR2 sequences are MDHEN and SYDVKM. V was pared by 2 bases and J by 5 bases, with 9 bases between. The CDR3 sequence is 13 residues long. CDR3 DNA sequence: TGTGCCAGCAGTTTACCGGCGCTGGAGACCCAGTACTTC. This translates into CASSLPALETQYF.

Of note for this clone: Only one base separates this from a far larger clonotype, so it likely reflects a read error. This sample also contains other DNA sequences that code for the same CDR3. The chain has TRBV5-1 and TRBJ2-5; D is perhaps TRBD1 (6 bases). The CDR3 loop spans 15 amino acids. Between the trimmed V and J ends, which lost 8 bases and 2 bases, there was a span of 19 bases. CDR1 and CDR2 (germline): SGHRS, YFSETQ. The CDR3 protein is CASRPAPGQQETQYF. In nucleotides, the CDR3 is TGCGCCAGTAGACCAGCGCCGGGACAACAAGAGACCCAGTACTTC.

The chain carries TRBV6-5 and TRBJ1-5, with no clear D. Trimming removed 6 bases at V and 7 bases at J, with 16 bases between. CDR3 length: 14 amino acids. In germline, CDR1 is MNHEY, CDR2 SVGAGI. CDR3 DNA sequence: TGTGCCAGCAGCTCAGACACGTTCAGGCAGCCCCAGCATTTT. It translates to CASSSDTFRQPQHF.

The chain employs TRBV27 and TRBJ1-3, with D unclear. V gave up 7 bases and J gave up 0 bases, with 7 bases separating them. Germline-derived CDR1 and CDR2 are MNHEY and SMNVEV (reference sequence). The CDR3 has 13 amino acids. The CDR3 spells CASKLLSGNTIYF. CDR3 coding DNA: TGTGCCAGCAAATTACTCTCTGGAAACACCATATATTTT.

The J gene is TRBJ2-1, the V gene TRBV6-1, with TRBD1 matching 8 bases. CDR1 MNHNS and CDR2 SASEGT come from the germline V gene. The CDR3 spans 15 residues. V lost 2 bases, J lost 7 bases, and 7 bases stayed unmatched. CDR3 bases: TGTGCCAGCAGTGAACCGGGTACAGGGGGAAATGAGCAGTTCTTC. Amino acids: CASSEPGTGGNEQFF.

This clone turned up a few times. The J gene is TRBJ1-3, the V gene TRBV19; D perhaps matches TRBD1 (6 bases). V lost 4 bases to trimming and J lost 0 bases, with 10 bases between them. The CDR3 is made up of 15 amino acids. From germline, CDR1 is LNHDA and CDR2 SQIVND (reference sequence). The CDR3, as DNA: TGTGCCAGTAGTAGGGGGCCCAGCTCTGGAAACACCATATATTTT. This translates into CASSRGPSSGNTIYF.

J is TRBJ1-1 and V is TRBV18; D might be TRBD1 (5 bases). Trimming pared 2 bases from V and 3 bases from J, leaving 13 bases between. Germline CDR1 reads KGHSH; CDR2 reads LQKENI. CDR3 length equals 15 residues. In DNA, the CDR3 is TGTGCCAGCTCACCATTGGGGGATGAGGACACTGAAGCTTTCTTT. It yields the protein CASSPLGDEDTEAFF. The entire variable domain, with the rest obtained from reference TRBV18 and TRBJ1-1, is as follows: NAGVMQNPRHLVRRRGQEARLRCSPMKGHSHVYWYRQLPEEGLKFMVYLQKENIIDESGMPKERFSAEFPKEGPSILRIQQVVRGDSAAYFCASSPLGDEDTEAFFGQGTRLTVV.

Note on this clone: It differs at one base from a far larger clone, so likely a read error. Other DNA sequences within the sample encode an identical CDR3. This chain connects TRBV28 to TRBJ1-2; D is uncertain. CDR1 and CDR2 (germline): MDHEN, SYDVKM. The length of the CDR3 is 14 residues. Trimming pared 7 bases from V and 5 bases from J, leaving 17 bases between. In DNA form, the CDR3 reads TGTGCCAGCACCTTGACACATCTTAATTATGGCTACACCTTC. Translation: CASTLTHLNYGYTF.

This clone was counted between two and nine times. The same CDR3 also results from other DNA sequences found in this sample. The J gene is TRBJ2-1, the V gene TRBV5-1; unclear D gene. The CDR3 runs 13 residues. In germline, CDR1 is SGHRS, CDR2 YFSETQ. V lost 0 bases, J lost 5 bases, and 6 bases lay in between. This chain's CDR3 is CASSLGRNNEQFF. DNA of the CDR3: TGCGCCAGCAGCTTGGGGCGGAACAATGAGCAGTTCTTC.

This clone appeared a single time. The chain combines TRBV9 with TRBJ2-7, with TRBD2 identical over 8 bases. The CDR3 runs to 15 residues. Trimming cost V 3 bases and J 1 base; bases outside gene matches: 6. Per germline, CDR1 SGDLS and CDR2 YYNGEE. As DNA, the CDR3 is TGTGCCAGCAGCGCCCATAGCGGGACTTCCTACGAGCAGTACTTC. Its protein is CASSAHSGTSYEQYF.

CDR3 coding DNA: TGTGCCAGCAGTGAACGGTTGGCTAATGAAAAACTGTTTTTT. This codes for CASSERLANEKLFF. J is TRBJ1-4 and V is TRBV2; the D is unclear. Germline CDR1 SNHLY, CDR2 FYNNEI. The CDR3 extends over 14 amino acids. The V end lost 2 bases, the J end lost 3 bases, and 7 bases lay between the germline ends.

Notes on this clone: One junction end does not reproduce the germline sequence, and a read error may be involved. The genes are TRBV5-4 and TRBJ2-7; perhaps D is TRBD1 or TRBD2 (6 bases each). The CDR3 spans 14 residues. The germline CDR1 and CDR2 sequences are SGHNT and YYREEE (reference sequence). The CDR3, as DNA: TGTGCCAGCAGCTTTTCGGGGGCGTCCTTCGAGCAGTACTTC. It encodes CASSFSGASFEQYF.

The chain recombines TRBV19 with TRBJ1-2; TRBD1 agrees at 8 bases. Per the germline V gene, CDR1 is LNHDA and CDR2 is SQIVND (reference sequence). This CDR3 is 13 amino acids long. The V segment lost 1 base and the J segment 7 bases; nucleotides outside the gene matches: 2. The CDR3 region has the DNA TGTGCCAGTAGTATAGGACAGGGGATTGGCTACACCTTC. Translating gives CASSIGQGIGYTF.

This chain uses TRBV5-6 with TRBJ1-2; 7 bases are shared with TRBD1. V trimming: 4 bases; J trimming: 10 bases; junction bases outside the gene matches: 13. Germline V gene lookup returns CDR1 SGHDT and CDR2 YYEEEE. The CDR3 is made up of 14 amino acids. CDR3: CASSRQEGALIYTF. Here the CDR3 DNA reads TGTGCCAGCAGCCGCCAGGAGGGGGCCCTAATCTACACCTTC.

This clone was detected once. V usage is TRBV5-8 and J usage is TRBJ2-4; 7 positions match TRBD1. The CDR3 is 15 amino acids. In germline, CDR1 is SGHTS, CDR2 YDEGEE. Germline trimming cut 2 bases from V and 0 bases from J; bases unmatched to any gene: 2. The CDR3 coding sequence is TGTGCCAGCAGCTTCGACAGGGTAGCCAAAAACATTCAGTACTTC. Its protein is CASSFDRVAKNIQYF.

V is TRBV18 and J is TRBJ2-7, with 7 bases identical to TRBD2. V lost 2 bases, J lost 1 base, and 5 bases stayed unmatched. This CDR3 is 15 amino acids long. Germline V CDR1 and CDR2: KGHSH, LQKENI. DNA for the CDR3: TGTGCCAGCTCACCAGCGGGAGAGGTTTCCTACGAGCAGTACTTC. This sequence encodes CASSPAGEVSYEQYF.

This chain links TRBV7-6 with TRBJ2-3; no reliable D call. Trimming stripped 1 base from V and 3 bases from J, with 5 bases between. Germline V gene sequence: CDR1 SGHVS, CDR2 FNYEAQ. The CDR3 extends over 13 amino acids. The CDR3 sequence is CASSLGSTDTQYF. CDR3 coding DNA: TGTGCCAGCAGCTTAGGGTCGACAGATACGCAGTATTTT. Looking up the rest from reference TRBV7-6 and TRBJ2-3 gives the full variable domain: GAGVSQSPRYKVTKRGQDVALRCDPISGHVSLYWYRQALGQGPEFLTYFNYEAQQDKSGLPNDRFSAERPEGSISTLTIQRTEQRDSAMYRCASSLGSTDTQYFGPGTRLTVL.

The chain links TRBV27 to TRBJ2-3; 7 bases are a match to TRBD2. Germline values: CDR1 MNHEY, CDR2 SMNVEV (reference sequence). The ends lost 6 bases at V and 0 bases at J; junction bases unmatched: 9. This CDR3 is built from 16 residues. CDR3 DNA: TGTGCCAGCAGGCCGGGAGGTAGCGGGAGCACAGATACGCAGTATTTT. Translated, it gives CASRPGGSGSTDTQYF.

This chain connects TRBV5-3 to TRBJ2-7, with D maybe TRBD2 (6 bases). TRBV5-3 is an open reading frame, and its role is uncertain. The CDR3 loop spans 16 amino acids. V lost 1 base, J lost 5 bases, and 19 bases lay in between. The CDR3 nucleotides read TGTGCCAGAAGCTTGAGTGGCCCCGGGAGAGGCCACGAGCAGTACTTC. Translated: CARSLSGPGRGHEQYF.

The V gene is TRBV19, the J gene TRBJ2-1, with D tentatively TRBD1 or TRBD2 (6 bases each). The CDR3 has 14 residues. Per the germline V gene, CDR1 is LNHDA and CDR2 is SQIVND (reference sequence). V lost 6 bases and J 7 bases, leaving 16 bases between the germline ends. CDR3 nucleotides: TGTGCCAGTAGAGAGGGCGGAGGGGGGAATGAGCAGTTCTTC. This codes for CASREGGGGNEQFF.

In its sample, this clone was seen a few times. V and J are TRBV5-1 and TRBJ2-7; maybe TRBD1 (6 bases). Germline CDR1 and CDR2: SGHRS and YFSETQ. V dropped 4 bases and J dropped 3 bases, with 14 bases sitting between them. The CDR3 has 14 amino acids. CDR3 residues: CASSLSQGNYEQYF. CDR3 nucleotides: TGCGCCAGCAGCCTCTCGCAGGGGAACTACGAGCAGTACTTC.

The chain joins TRBV6-6 to TRBJ2-2; D is possibly TRBD1 (6 bases). V gave up 10 bases and J gave up 0 bases, with 9 bases separating them. Germline lookup yields CDR1 MNHNY and CDR2 SVGAGI (reference sequence). The CDR3 is 13 amino acids. The CDR3 loop is CATSGANTGELFF. As DNA, the CDR3 is TGTGCCACCTCAGGGGCGAACACCGGGGAGCTGTTTTTT.

About this clone itself: A far larger clone lies a single base away; this is likely a read error. For the CDR3, the DNA is TGTGCCTGGAGTGTAGGTAGAGCCGGGGACACTGAAGCTTCCTTT. Encoded protein: CAWSVGRAGDTEASF. The chain carries TRBV30 and TRBJ1-1; TRBD1 might be the D (6 bases). The CDR3 sequence is 15 residues long. Per germline, CDR1 GTSNPN and CDR2 SVGIG (reference sequence).

This chain uses TRBV28 with TRBJ2-7, with D uncertain. CDR3 size: 13 residues. V was shortened by 2 bases and J by 0 bases, with 5 bases between the two germline ends. The germline V gene encodes CDR1 MDHEN and CDR2 SYDVKM. CDR3 DNA sequence: TGTGCCAGCAGTTTAGGGAACTCCTACGAGCAGTACTTC. Amino acids: CASSLGNSYEQYF.

The CDR3 nucleotides are TGTGCCAGCAGCTTGGGACAGGGGGACGGGAGCACAGATACGCAGTATTTT. Translated, it gives CASSLGQGDGSTDTQYF. The chain uses TRBV7-9 and TRBJ2-3; 11 bases match TRBD1. The germline V gene encodes CDR1 SEHNR and CDR2 FQNEAQ (reference sequence). This CDR3 comprises 17 residues. With 3 bases clipped from V and 0 bases from J, the junction kept 5 bases outside the gene matches.

This clone was detected a few times. The gene calls are TRBV28 and TRBJ1-4, with D maybe TRBD1 (5 bases). Germline assignment: CDR1 MDHEN and CDR2 SYDVKM. Trimming removed 6 bases from V and 3 bases from J, with 17 bases in between. The CDR3 length is 16 residues. This chain's CDR3 is CASSPFPGRSNEKLFF. The CDR3 nucleotides read TGTGCCAGCAGCCCCTTCCCAGGGAGGTCTAATGAAAAACTGTTTTTT.

This clone was observed a handful of times. CDR3 sequence (DNA): TGTGCCAGCAGCCCATCCACAGGAATTAGCAATCAGCCCCAGCATTTT. As protein: CASSPSTGISNQPQHF. V and J are TRBV11-2 and TRBJ1-5; D might be TRBD1 (5 bases). Trimming took off 5 bases at V and 0 bases at J, with 14 bases between the two ends. The CDR3 is made up of 16 amino acids. Germline lookup yields CDR1 SGHAT and CDR2 FQNNGV.

Concerning this clone: Since the CDR3 does not end with the conserved phenylalanine or tryptophan, this likely comes from a read error. The CDR3 spells CASSEITSGGVDTQYL. CDR3 DNA: TGTGCCAGCAGTGAAATAACTAGCGGAGGGGTTGATACGCAGTATCTT. The chain recombines TRBV2 with TRBJ2-3; 8 nucleotides match TRBD2. Germline CDR1 SNHLY, CDR2 FYNNEI. This CDR3 comprises 16 residues. V lost 2 bases and J lost 6; bases outside the gene matches: 10.

Remarks on this clone: At one end, the junction sequence differs from germline, possibly due to a read error. The chain carries TRBV7-7 and TRBJ2-5; tentatively, D is TRBD1 or TRBD2 (5 bases each). Per the germline V gene, CDR1 is SSHAT and CDR2 is FNYEAQ (reference sequence). This CDR3 is built from 15 residues. This CDR3 is CASSLGVTVAETQYF. DNA for the CDR3: TGTGCTAGCAGCTTGGGGGTGACAGTAGCAGAGACCCAGTACTTC.

The chain's CDR3 is CASSQARSNEQFF. The CDR3 coding sequence is TGCGCCAGCAGCCAAGCAAGGTCGAATGAGCAGTTCTTC. The chain couples TRBV4-3 to TRBJ2-1; the D is unclear. The CDR3 has 13 residues. Trimming cost V 1 base and J 7 bases, with 8 bases left between them. Germline loops: CDR1 LGHNA, CDR2 YSLEER.

This clone was recorded a few times. This may stem from a read error, because a much larger clone lies one nucleotide away. The chain employs TRBV6-1 and TRBJ1-4, with unresolved D. The CDR3 covers 15 residues. The germline gives CDR1 MNHNS, CDR2 SASEGT. The CDR3 region is CASNEGRQENEKLFF. The CDR3 coding sequence is TGTGCCAGCAATGAAGGGAGGCAGGAGAATGAAAAACTGTTTTTT.

Remarks on this clone: This may come from a read error, since a much larger clone is one base off. V usage is TRBV11-2 and J usage is TRBJ2-5, with 11 bases lining up with TRBD2. The CDR3 consists of 16 residues. In germline, CDR1 is SGHAT, CDR2 FQNNGV. The CDR3: CANSSRLAGQGETQYF. For the CDR3, the DNA is TGTGCCAACAGCTCGAGACTAGCGGGACAGGGAGAGACCCAGTACTTC. Full variable domain (outside the CDR3, taken from reference TRBV11-2 and TRBJ2-5): EAGVAQSPRYKIIEKRQSVAFWCNPISGHATLYWYQQILGQGPKLLIQFQNNGVVDDSQLPKDRFSAERLKGVDSTLKIQPAKLEDSAVYLCANSSRLAGQGETQYFGPGTRLLVL.